This section outlines one T cell receptor beta chain sequence together with its context. Its specificity is not known. The source of the sample is a study of T cells in localized non-small cell lung cancer. Study-level findings and limits: Adjacent uninvolved lung had the highest clonality, suggesting focused antigen responses. When the top 100 tumor clones were examined, a median 57 of them also appeared in the adjacent lung, which was paired and uninvolved.

Using immunoSEQ multiplex PCR, the repertoire was profiled, and TCRdb retains in-frame clones only, with some absent. The table has around 16,000 clones, approximately 89% seen once. CDR3 length equals 17 residues. The germline V and J ends were trimmed by 0 bases and 0 bases, with 15 bases remaining between them. This chain links TRBV23-1 with TRBJ2-7, with D perhaps TRBD1 (5 bases). TRBV23-1 has ORF status, its function being uncertain. This specimen consisted of peripheral blood, obtained before any cancer treatment. The sequence was collected from a female donor of 60 years or more with stage III squamous cell lung carcinoma. CDR3 sequence (DNA): TGCGCCAGCAGTCAATCCTGGCGGACAAGAATCTCCTACGAGCAGTACTTC. Amino acid sequence: CASSQSWRTRISYEQYF.